One and the same sample provided the 9 T cell receptor beta chains below, sequenced in a study of T cell responses to AZD1222 COVID-19 vaccine (dated by TCRdb to the early 2020s). The receptor library was made with the immunoSEQ multiplex PCR assay. The source is immuneACCESS, and TCRdb retained only in-frame sequences with V and J called. Part of the clones is not carried over; for the studies checked, unresolved V genes explain less than half of this, and the remainder is unexplained. The sample includes around 150,000 clones, with 75% to 85% observed a single time. 7.9% of the sample is in the top ten clones. In light of the paper, this sample's time point label describes: about 28 days (+/-7) after the second vaccine dose. Reading the label with the study, this specimen's treatment or condition is: meningococcal conjugate vaccine given as trial control. Sequences were derived from peripheral blood, sampled 28 days after the second dose of the MenACWY control vaccine. Source of these receptors: an adult who received the MenACWY meningococcal vaccine as a control.

V gene TRBV4-1 combines with J gene TRBJ1-2; 8 bases match TRBD1. In germline, CDR1 is MGHRA, CDR2 YSYEKL. The CDR3 consists of 16 residues. Trimming cost V 3 bases and J 4 bases; bases outside gene matches: 10. The CDR3 bases are TGCGCCAGCAGCCAGACCGGACAGGGTGCTTTCTATGGCTACACCTTC. It specifies CASSQTGQGAFYGYTF.

This clone has a handful of counts. The rearrangement uses TRBV3-1 (or the pseudogene TRBV3-2) and TRBJ2-1, with 8 bases aligning to TRBD2. The CDR3 sequence is 13 residues long. V was pared by 7 bases and J by 8 bases, with 7 bases of the junction left unmatched. Germline-derived CDR1 and CDR2 are LGHDT and YNNKEL (reference sequence). CDR3 sequence (DNA): TGTGCCAGCAACCGCGCGGGGGGCCATGAGCAGTTCTTC. Residues: CASNRAGGHEQFF.

This clone showed up just a few times. The chain couples TRBV7-9 to TRBJ2-3, with D possibly TRBD2 on 5 matching bases. V was pared by 0 bases and J by 5 bases, with 9 bases between. The CDR3 length is 14 residues. CDR1 and CDR2 (germline): SEHNR, FQNEAQ (reference sequence). The CDR3 sequence: CASSLAGALDTQYF. The DNA of the CDR3 is TGTGCCAGCAGCTTAGCGGGAGCCTTAGATACGCAGTATTTT.

V and J are TRBV4-1 and TRBJ1-2; D unresolved. Trimming took 4 bases from V and 7 from J, leaving 19 bases between them. Per germline, CDR1 MGHRA and CDR2 YSYEKL. This CDR3 region has 15 residues. This CDR3 is CASSPPGPVVSGYTF. CDR3 DNA: TGCGCCAGCAGCCCCCCGGGCCCAGTAGTATCTGGCTACACCTTC.

This rearrangement joins TRBV11-3 to TRBJ2-1; tentative D call: TRBD2 (6 bases). Per the germline V gene, CDR1 is SGHNT and CDR2 is YENEEA. CDR3 length equals 16 residues. Trimming took off 2 bases at V and 0 bases at J, with 11 bases between the two ends. The CDR3 is CASSLRAGSSYNEQFF. CDR3 sequence (DNA): TGTGCCAGCAGCTTAAGGGCGGGGAGCTCCTACAATGAGCAGTTCTTC.

The J gene is TRBJ2-1, the V gene TRBV2; perhaps D is TRBD1 or TRBD2 (6 bases each). There are 13 residues in the CDR3. Germline CDR1 reads SNHLY; CDR2 reads FYNNEI. V was shortened by 2 bases and J by 15 bases, with 17 bases between the two germline ends. The CDR3 region has the DNA TGTGCCAGCAGTGAAACGGAGGGGCAAGGGGGGTTCTTC. Residues: CASSETEGQGGFF.

The chain is built from TRBV12-3 or TRBV12-4 and TRBJ1-2; unclear D gene. Trimming took 6 bases from V and 5 from J, leaving 7 bases between them. The CDR3 spans 11 residues. The DNA for the CDR3 is TGTGCCAGCAGCACAGAATATGGCTACACCTTC. Its translation: CASSTEYGYTF.

The V and J genes are TRBV19 and TRBJ2-7, with 7 nucleotides matching TRBD2. After removal of 3 bases from V and 3 bases from J, the junction contained 2 bases not matched to a gene. The CDR3 totals 13 residues. CDR1 LNHDA and CDR2 SQIVND come from the germline V gene (reference sequence). The CDR3 region has the DNA TGTGCCAGTAGTATCGGGGGGAACTACGAGCAGTACTTC. It is translated as CASSIGGNYEQYF.

The chain uses TRBV19 and TRBJ2-6; 8 bases are a match to TRBD1. CDR1 is LNHDA and CDR2 is SQIVND in the germline V gene (reference sequence). Germline trimming cut 4 bases from V and 0 bases from J; bases unmatched to any gene: 5. The CDR3 is made up of 17 amino acids. The CDR3 loop is CASSTPGTGSGANVLTF. The CDR3 DNA follows: TGTGCCAGTAGTACGCCCGGGACAGGCTCTGGGGCCAACGTCCTGACTTTC. The whole variable domain, filled in from reference TRBV19 and TRBJ2-6, reads DGGITQSPKYLFRKEGQNVTLSCEQNLNHDAMYWYRQDPGQGLRLIYYSQIVNDFQKGDIAEGYSVSREKKESFPLTVTSAQKNPTAFYLCASSTPGTGSGANVLTFGAGSRLTVL.